This entry features one T cell receptor beta chain sequence. This CDR3 comprises 15 residues. V lost 5 bases, J lost 6 bases, and 8 bases stayed unmatched. Germline V gives CDR1 SEHNR, CDR2 FQNEAQ (reference sequence). This entry comes from a study of blood T cell repertoires in COVID-19. As for the study in general: Some COVID-19 samples were acute and others convalescent; all came from the United States, Italy and Spain. In each case, the material was cDNA or gDNA derived from T cells, B-cell-depleted T cells, or PBMCs.

In the original processing: Estimated nucleated cell counts came from reference gene primer amplification. TCRdb's table, derived via immunoSEQ multiplex PCR, lists solely in-frame clones and lacks some. The DNA was the basis for D and trimming; V, J and clone size are from that table. This table has approximately 200,000 clones, approximately 90% appearing once. Recovery meant two consecutive negative NP/OP PCR tests, professional clearance, or resolved symptoms. The V gene is TRBV7-9, the J gene TRBJ1-2; 11 positions match TRBD1. The receptor comes from a man aged 25-45 years who had recovered from COVID-19. The specimen sequenced was PBMCs or T cells enriched from blood (not recorded which). CDR3: CASSPRTGGADGYTF. The CDR3 bases are TGTGCCAGCAGCCCAAGGACAGGGGGCGCTGATGGCTACACCTTC.